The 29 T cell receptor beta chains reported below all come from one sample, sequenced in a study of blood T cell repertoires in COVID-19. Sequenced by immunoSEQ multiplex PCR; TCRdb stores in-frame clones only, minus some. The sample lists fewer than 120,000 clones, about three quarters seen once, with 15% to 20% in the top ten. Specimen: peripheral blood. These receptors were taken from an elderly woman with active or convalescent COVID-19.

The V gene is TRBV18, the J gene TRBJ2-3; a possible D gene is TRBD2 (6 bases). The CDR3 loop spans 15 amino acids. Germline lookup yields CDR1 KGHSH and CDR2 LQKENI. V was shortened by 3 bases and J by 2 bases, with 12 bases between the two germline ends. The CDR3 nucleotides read TGTGCCAGCTCACCTGCGGGACCAGACACAGATACGCAGTATTTT. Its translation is CASSPAGPDTDTQYF.

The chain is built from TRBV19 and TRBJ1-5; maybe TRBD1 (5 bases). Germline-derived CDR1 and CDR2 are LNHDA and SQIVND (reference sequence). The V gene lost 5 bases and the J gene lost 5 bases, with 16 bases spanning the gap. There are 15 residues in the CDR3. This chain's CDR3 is CASSSSRKGDQPQHF. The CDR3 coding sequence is TGTGCCAGTAGTTCATCGCGAAAAGGGGATCAGCCCCAGCATTTT.

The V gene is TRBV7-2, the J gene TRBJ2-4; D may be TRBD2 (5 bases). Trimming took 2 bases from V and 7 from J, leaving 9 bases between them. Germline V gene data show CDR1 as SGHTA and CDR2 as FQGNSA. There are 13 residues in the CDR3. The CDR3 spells CASSLNGENIQYF. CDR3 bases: TGTGCCAGCAGCTTAAATGGGGAGAACATTCAGTACTTC.

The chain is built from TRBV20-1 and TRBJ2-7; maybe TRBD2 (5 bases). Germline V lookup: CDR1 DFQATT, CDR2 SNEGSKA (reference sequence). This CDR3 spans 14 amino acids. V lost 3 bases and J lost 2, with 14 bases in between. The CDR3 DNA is TGCAGTGCTAGTTATGCCGGACTCACCTACGAGCAGTACTTC. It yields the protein CSASYAGLTYEQYF.

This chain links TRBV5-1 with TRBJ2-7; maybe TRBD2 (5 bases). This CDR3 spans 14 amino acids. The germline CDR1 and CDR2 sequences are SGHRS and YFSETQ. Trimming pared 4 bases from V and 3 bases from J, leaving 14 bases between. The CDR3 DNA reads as TGCGCCAGCAGCCCGACTACCGGGGACTACGAGCAGTACTTC. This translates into CASSPTTGDYEQYF.

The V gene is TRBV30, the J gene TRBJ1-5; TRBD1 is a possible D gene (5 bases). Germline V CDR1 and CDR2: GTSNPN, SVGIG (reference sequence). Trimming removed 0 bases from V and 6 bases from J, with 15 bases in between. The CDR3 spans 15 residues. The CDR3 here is CAWSVPGGWSQPQHF. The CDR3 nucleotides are TGTGCCTGGAGTGTCCCCGGGGGTTGGAGTCAGCCCCAGCATTTT. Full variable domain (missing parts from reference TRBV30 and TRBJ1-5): SQTIHQWPATLVQPVGSPLSLECTVEGTSNPNLYWYRQAAGRGLQLLFYSVGIGQISSEVPQNLSASRPQDRQFILSSKKLLLSDSGFYLCAWSVPGGWSQPQHFGDGTRLSIL.

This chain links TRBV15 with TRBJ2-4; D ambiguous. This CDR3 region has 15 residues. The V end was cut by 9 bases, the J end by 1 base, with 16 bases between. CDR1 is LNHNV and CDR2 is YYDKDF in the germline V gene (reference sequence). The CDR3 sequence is CATRDPTVAKNIQYF. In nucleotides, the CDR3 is TGTGCCACTAGAGATCCAACAGTTGCCAAAAACATTCAGTACTTC.

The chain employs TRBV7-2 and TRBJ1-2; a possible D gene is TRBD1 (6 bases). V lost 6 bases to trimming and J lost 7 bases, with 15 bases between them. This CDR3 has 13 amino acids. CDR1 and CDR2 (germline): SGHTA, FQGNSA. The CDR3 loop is CASSRDTYGGYTF. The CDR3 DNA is TGTGCCAGCAGTCGGGACACCTACGGTGGCTACACCTTC.

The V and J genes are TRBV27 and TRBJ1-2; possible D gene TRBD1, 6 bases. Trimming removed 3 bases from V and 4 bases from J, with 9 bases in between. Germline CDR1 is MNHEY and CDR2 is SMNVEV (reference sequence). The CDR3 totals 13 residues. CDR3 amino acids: CASSFSGVYGYTF. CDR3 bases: TGTGCCAGCAGTTTTTCAGGGGTCTATGGCTACACCTTC.

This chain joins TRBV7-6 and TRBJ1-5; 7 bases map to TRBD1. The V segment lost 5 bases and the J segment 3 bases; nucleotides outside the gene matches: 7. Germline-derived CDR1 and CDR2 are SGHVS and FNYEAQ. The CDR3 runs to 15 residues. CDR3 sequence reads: CASSPRDSFNQPQHF. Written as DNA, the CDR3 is TGTGCCAGCAGCCCCCGGGACAGCTTCAATCAGCCCCAGCATTTT.

CDR3 region: CASSPTANQPQHF. The CDR3 DNA is TGTGCCAGTAGCCCGACAGCAAATCAGCCCCAGCATTTT. The chain is built from TRBV19 and TRBJ1-5, with D perhaps TRBD1 (5 bases). V lost 6 bases to trimming and J lost 4 bases, with 10 bases between them. CDR1 LNHDA and CDR2 SQIVND come from the germline V gene (reference sequence). There are 13 residues in the CDR3. The variable domain in full, with the rest retrieved from reference TRBV19 and TRBJ1-5, is DGGITQSPKYLFRKEGQNVTLSCEQNLNHDAMYWYRQDPGQGLRLIYYSQIVNDFQKGDIAEGYSVSREKKESFPLTVTSAQKNPTAFYLCASSPTANQPQHFGDGTRLSIL.

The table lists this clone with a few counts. The CDR3: CASSNLARGNQPQHF. The DNA of the CDR3 is TGTGCCAGCAGCAACCTCGCGAGGGGCAATCAGCCCCAGCATTTT. The V gene is TRBV4-2, the J gene TRBJ1-5; no clear D. CDR3 length: 15 residues. Germline CDR1 and CDR2: LGHNA and YNFKEQ. Trimming pared 5 bases from V and 2 bases from J, leaving 13 bases between.

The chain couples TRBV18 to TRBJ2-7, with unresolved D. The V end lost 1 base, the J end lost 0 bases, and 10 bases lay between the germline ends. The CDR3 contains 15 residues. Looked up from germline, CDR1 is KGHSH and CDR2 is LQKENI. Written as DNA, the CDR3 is TGTGCCAGCTCACCACTGATGAAGAGCTCCTACGAGCAGTACTTC. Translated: CASSPLMKSSYEQYF.

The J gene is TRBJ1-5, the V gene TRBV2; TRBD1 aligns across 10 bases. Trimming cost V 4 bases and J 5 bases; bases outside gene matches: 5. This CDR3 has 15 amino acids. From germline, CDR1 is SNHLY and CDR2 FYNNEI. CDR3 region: CASSGDRGGYQPQHF. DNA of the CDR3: TGTGCCAGCAGTGGGGACAGGGGAGGATATCAGCCCCAGCATTTT.

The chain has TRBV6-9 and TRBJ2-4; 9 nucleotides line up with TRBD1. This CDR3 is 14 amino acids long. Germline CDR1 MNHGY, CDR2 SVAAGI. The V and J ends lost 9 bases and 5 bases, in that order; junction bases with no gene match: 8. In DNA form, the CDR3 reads TGTGCCAGGCTACCGGGACAGGGAGAAAACATTCAGTACTTC. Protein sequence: CARLPGQGENIQYF.

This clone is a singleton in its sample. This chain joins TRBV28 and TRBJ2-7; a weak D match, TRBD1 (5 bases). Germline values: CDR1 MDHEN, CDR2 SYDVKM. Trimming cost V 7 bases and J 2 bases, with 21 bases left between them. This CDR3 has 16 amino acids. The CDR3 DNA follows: TGTGCCAGCACCCCACGGTTCGGAGTCAGGGCCTACGAGCAGTACTTC. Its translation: CASTPRFGVRAYEQYF.

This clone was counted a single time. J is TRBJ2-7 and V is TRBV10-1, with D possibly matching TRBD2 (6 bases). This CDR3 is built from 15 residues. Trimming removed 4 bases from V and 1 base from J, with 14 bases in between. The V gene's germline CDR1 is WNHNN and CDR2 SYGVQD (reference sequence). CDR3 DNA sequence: TGCGCCAGCAGTGGGGTCCGGGACTTTTCCTACGAGCAGTACTTC. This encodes CASSGVRDFSYEQYF.

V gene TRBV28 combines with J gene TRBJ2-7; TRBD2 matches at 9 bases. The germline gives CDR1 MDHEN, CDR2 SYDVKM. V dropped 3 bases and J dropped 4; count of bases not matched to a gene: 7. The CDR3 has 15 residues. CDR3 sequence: CASSFPAGGIYEQYF. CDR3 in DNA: TGTGCCAGCAGTTTCCCCGCGGGGGGGATTTACGAGCAGTACTTC.

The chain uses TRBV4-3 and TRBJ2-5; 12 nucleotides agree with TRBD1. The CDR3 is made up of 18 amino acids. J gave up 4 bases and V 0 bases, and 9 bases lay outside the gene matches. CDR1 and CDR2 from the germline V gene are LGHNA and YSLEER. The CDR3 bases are TGCGCCAGCAGCCAAGATCGGTGGGGACAGGGGGCTCGAGAGACCCAGTACTTC. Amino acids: CASSQDRWGQGARETQYF.

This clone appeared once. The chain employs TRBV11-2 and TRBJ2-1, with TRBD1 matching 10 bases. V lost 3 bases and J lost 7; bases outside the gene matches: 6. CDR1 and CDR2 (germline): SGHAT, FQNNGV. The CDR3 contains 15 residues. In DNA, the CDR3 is TGTGCCAGCAGCTTTTTGAGGACAGGGGGAAATGAGCAGTTCTTC. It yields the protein CASSFLRTGGNEQFF.

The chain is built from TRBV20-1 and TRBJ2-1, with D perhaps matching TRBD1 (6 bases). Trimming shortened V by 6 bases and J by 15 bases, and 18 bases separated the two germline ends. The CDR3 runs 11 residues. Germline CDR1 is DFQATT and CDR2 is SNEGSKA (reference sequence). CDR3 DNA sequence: TGCAGTGCAACGGGACGGACAGATTCGTTCTTC. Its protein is CSATGRTDSFF.

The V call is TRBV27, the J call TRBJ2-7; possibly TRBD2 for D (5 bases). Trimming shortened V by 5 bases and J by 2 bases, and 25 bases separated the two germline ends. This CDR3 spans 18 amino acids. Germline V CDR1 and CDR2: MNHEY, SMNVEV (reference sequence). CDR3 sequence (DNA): TGTGCCAGCAGTCCATCCCCCCGTTGGATAGCGAGTACCTACGAGCAGTACTTC. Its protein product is CASSPSPRWIASTYEQYF.

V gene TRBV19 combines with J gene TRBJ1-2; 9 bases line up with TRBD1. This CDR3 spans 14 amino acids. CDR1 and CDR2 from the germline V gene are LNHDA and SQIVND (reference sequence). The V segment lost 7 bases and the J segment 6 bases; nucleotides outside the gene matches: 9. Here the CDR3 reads CASTTTGGENGYTF. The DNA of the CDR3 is TGTGCCAGTACTACGACAGGGGGTGAAAATGGCTACACCTTC.

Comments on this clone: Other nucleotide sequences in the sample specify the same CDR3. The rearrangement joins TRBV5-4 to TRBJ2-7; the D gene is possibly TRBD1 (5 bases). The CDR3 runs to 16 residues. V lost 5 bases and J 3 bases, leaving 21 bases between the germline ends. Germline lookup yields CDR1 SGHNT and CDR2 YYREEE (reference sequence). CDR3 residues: CASRVDSNNLGYEQYF. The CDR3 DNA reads TGTGCCAGCAGAGTAGACAGCAACAACTTGGGCTACGAGCAGTACTTC.

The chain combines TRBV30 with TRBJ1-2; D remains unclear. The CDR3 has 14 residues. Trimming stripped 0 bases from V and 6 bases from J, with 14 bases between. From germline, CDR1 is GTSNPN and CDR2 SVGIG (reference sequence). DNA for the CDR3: TGTGCCTGGAGTGTATTGGGGAGGTCGGATGGCTACACCTTC. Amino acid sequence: CAWSVLGRSDGYTF.

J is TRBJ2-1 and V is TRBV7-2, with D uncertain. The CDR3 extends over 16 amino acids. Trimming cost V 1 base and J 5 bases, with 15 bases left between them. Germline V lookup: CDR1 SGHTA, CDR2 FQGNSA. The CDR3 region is CASSLEALGQNNEQFF. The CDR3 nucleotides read TGTGCCAGCAGCTTAGAAGCGCTCGGCCAGAACAATGAGCAGTTCTTC.

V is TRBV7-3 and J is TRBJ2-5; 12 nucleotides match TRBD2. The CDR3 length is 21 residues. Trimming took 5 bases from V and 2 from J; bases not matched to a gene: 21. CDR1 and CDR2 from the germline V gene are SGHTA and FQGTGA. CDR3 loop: CASSKRPPLRLAGEVQETQYF. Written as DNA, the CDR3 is TGTGCCAGCAGCAAACGACCCCCCCTCCGACTAGCGGGAGAGGTACAAGAGACCCAGTACTTC.

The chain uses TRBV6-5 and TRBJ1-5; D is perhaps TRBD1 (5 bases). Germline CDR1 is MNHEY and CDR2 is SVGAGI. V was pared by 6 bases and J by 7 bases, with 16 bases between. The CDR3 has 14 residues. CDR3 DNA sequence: TGTGCCAGCAGCTACACCCCCGGGGGGCAGCCCCAGCATTTT. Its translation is CASSYTPGGQPQHF.

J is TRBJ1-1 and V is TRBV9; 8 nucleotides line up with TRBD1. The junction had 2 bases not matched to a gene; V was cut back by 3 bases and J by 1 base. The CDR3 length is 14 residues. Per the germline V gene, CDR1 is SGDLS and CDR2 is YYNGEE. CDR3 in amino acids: CASSGGQGNTEAFF. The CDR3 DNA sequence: TGTGCCAGCAGCGGTGGACAGGGGAACACTGAAGCTTTCTTT.